This TCR beta chain was recovered during a study of T cells expressing NK-cell markers. Study-wide background: Just one sequenced donor of eight was HCMV-seronegative, while seven were seropositive.

Broader study findings: Specificity for HCMV among expanded NKG2C+ T cell clones was not established. Four donors showed these clonotypes also leading the CD3+CD56-NKG2C+ fraction. The dominant NKG2C+ clonotypes represented about 1.0-7.0% of CD8+ T cells in over 5 donors.

The germline gives CDR1 SGHTA, CDR2 FQGNSA. The CDR3 loop spans 12 amino acids. Reanalyzing the 5' RACE reads, TCRdb keeps one entry per CDR3 protein, without DNA. In all, the sample yields under 500,000 distinct CDR3 sequences. On this clonotype itself: Its cognate antigen is unknown.

The origin of this receptor is a woman aged 18 to 75 in good health. Sample: blood T cells: a sorted CD56 or NKG2C T cell subset, CD4+ or CD8+ T cells, or bulk PBMC T cells (not recorded which). The chain uses TRBV7-2 and TRBJ1-4; TCRdb proposes TRBD1, but this gene call is untestable without DNA. CDR3: CASTAGGEKLFF.